The rows below give T cell receptor beta chains drawn from one sample of a study of Graves' ophthalmopathy and Graves' hyperthyroidism. TCRdb ran MiXCR on the multiplex PCR reads and lists one entry per CDR3 protein. Of over 650,000 distinct CDR3 sequences in the sample, 35% to 45% were seen once. Sequencing was done on a sample of peripheral blood. The receptor source for this set is an adult man with Graves' ophthalmopathy. Both conserved end residues are part of each CDR3. The D gene is left open where the match is weak. Some rows have no size entry. The others give once, few or many, or a class for an expanded clone.

CDR3 protein	CDR3 DNA	V gene	J gene	clone size	D gene
CASSPRNTEAFF	TGTGCCAGCAGCCCAAGGAACACTGAAGCTTTCTTT	TRBV12-3/TRBV12-4	TRBJ1-1	many	.
CASSFLGQGNSPLHF	TGTGCCAGCAGTTTCCTGGGACAGGGTAATTCACCCCTCCACTTT	TRBV6-1	TRBJ1-6	few	TRBD1
CASSYVGANYEQYF	TGTGCCAGCAGCTACGTTGGGGCCAACTACGAGCAGTACTTC	TRBV7-9	TRBJ2-7	many	.
CAIREEQYF	TGTGCCATCAGGGAGGAGCAGTACTTC	TRBV10-3	TRBJ2-7	once	.
CASSVGLAAYNEQFF	TGTGCCAGCAGCGTAGGGCTAGCGGCCTACAATGAGCAGTTCTTC	TRBV9	TRBJ2-1	once	TRBD2
CAISESIRGTVETQYF	TGTGCCATCAGTGAGTCGATCAGGGGTACTGTGGAGACCCAGTACTTC	TRBV10-3	TRBJ2-5	many	.
CATSDPPTGFNYGYTF	TGTGCCACCAGTGACCCCCCGACAGGATTCAACTATGGCTACACCTTC	TRBV24-1	TRBJ1-2	many	.
CASSPYPGQGTLANTEAFF	TGTGCCAGCTCACCATACCCGGGACAGGGTACCCTGGCGAACACTGAAGCTTTCTTT	TRBV10-2	TRBJ1-1	.	TRBD1
CASRSAGEKLFF	TGTGCCAGCAGGTCAGCGGGAGAAAAACTGTTTTTT	TRBV2	TRBJ1-4	once	.
CASSFGSGYEQYF	TGTGCCAGCAGCTTCGGGTCGGGCTACGAGCAGTACTTC	TRBV7-2	TRBJ2-7	many	.
CSSLGTDYEQYF	TGCAGCAGCCTGGGGACAGACTACGAGCAGTACTTC	TRBV29-1	TRBJ2-7	.	TRBD1
CASSFGGAGQPQHF	TGTGCCAGCAGTTTTGGGGGCGCGGGGCAGCCCCAGCATTTT	TRBV2	TRBJ1-5	.	.
CASSLGGGRGELFF	TGTGCCAGCAGCCTAGGGGGCGGGAGAGGGGAGCTGTTTTTT	TRBV3-1	TRBJ2-2	.	.
CASSSYRGRYYEQYF	TGTGCCAGCAGTTCCTACAGGGGAAGATACTACGAGCAGTACTTC	TRBV9	TRBJ2-7	.	TRBD1
CASSLEETTGGDYGYTF	TGTGCCAGCAGCTTAGAGGAAACGACAGGGGGGGACTATGGCTACACCTTC	TRBV11-2	TRBJ1-2	.	TRBD1
CASSLSAATEQYF	TGTGCCAGCAGCTTATCTGCAGCGACCGAGCAGTACTTC	TRBV7-9	TRBJ2-7	many	.
CASSFSGPGEQYF	TGTGCCAGCAGTTTTTCGGGTCCGGGCGAGCAGTACTTC	TRBV12-3/TRBV12-4	TRBJ2-7	few	.
CASSQTMTGVRIEQYF	TGCGCCAGCAGCCAAACAATGACAGGGGTCCGGATCGAGCAGTACTTC	TRBV4-1	TRBJ2-7	.	TRBD1
CASSVETVRDSQETQYF	TGTGCCAGCAGCGTTGAAACCGTCCGGGACAGCCAAGAGACCCAGTACTTC	TRBV11-2	TRBJ2-5	.	TRBD1
CASNPGQGVVEPQHF	TGTGCCAGCAACCCGGGACAGGGGGTGGTTGAGCCCCAGCATTTT	TRBV2	TRBJ1-5	.	TRBD1
CASSLQRGQETQYF	TGTGCCAGCAGCTTACAGCGGGGACAAGAGACCCAGTACTTC	TRBV7-8	TRBJ2-5	many	TRBD2
CASSHGTVPEKLFF	TGTGCCAGCAGCCACGGGACAGTACCTGAAAAACTGTTTTTT	TRBV7-9	TRBJ1-4	.	TRBD1
CASSSGRDRPLPQYF	TGCGCCAGCAGCTCAGGACGGGACAGACCTTTGCCCCAGTACTTC	TRBV5-1	TRBJ2-5	many	TRBD1
CASSQELGGKYSEKLFF	TGCGCCAGCAGCCAAGAGCTGGGAGGGAAGTATAGTGAAAAACTGTTTTTT	TRBV4-3	TRBJ1-4	.	.
CASGYYEQYF	TGTGCTAGTGGGTACTACGAGCAGTACTTC	TRBV12-5	TRBJ2-7	few	.
CSRERELGYEQYF	TGCAGCAGGGAGCGGGAGTTGGGTTACGAGCAGTACTTC	TRBV29-1	TRBJ2-7	.	TRBD2
CASSLAGVPEAFF	TGTGCCAGCAGCTTAGCGGGGGTCCCTGAAGCTTTCTTT	TRBV7-8	TRBJ1-1	many	.
CASSPPRRYEQYF	TGTGCCAGCAGTCCCCCACGGAGGTACGAGCAGTACTTC	TRBV12-3/TRBV12-4	TRBJ2-7	many	.
CASRGQGGARGYTF	TGTGCCAGCAGGGGACAGGGAGGTGCGCGTGGCTACACCTTC	TRBV10-3	TRBJ1-2	many	TRBD1
CASSQGVRLAGDIEQYF	TGTGCCAGCAGCCAAGGGGTAAGACTAGCGGGAGATATCGAGCAGTACTTC	TRBV7-9	TRBJ2-7	few	TRBD2
CAWSGDNREAFF	TGTGCCTGGAGTGGGGACAACCGCGAAGCTTTCTTT	TRBV30	TRBJ1-1	few	.
CAWSAAHEQYF	TGTGCCTGGAGTGCTGCCCACGAGCAGTACTTC	TRBV25-1	TRBJ2-7	once	.
CASSPWDSSGYTF	TGTGCCAGTAGTCCGTGGGACAGCTCCGGCTACACCTTC	TRBV19	TRBJ1-2	many	TRBD1
CASSSGGQSSYEQYF	TGTGCCAGCAGCTCTGGGGGACAGAGCTCCTACGAGCAGTACTTC	TRBV7-3	TRBJ2-7	few	TRBD1